A single sample gave rise to the 30 T cell receptor beta chains below, sequenced in a study of PD-L1 blockade in urothelial cancer. Time point: pretreatment peripheral blood. Sequencing used immunoSEQ multiplex PCR; TCRdb keeps in-frame clones, though not all of them. This sample has tens of thousands of clones; around nine tenths occur once, and the top ten carry approximately 14%. Sequenced material: PBMCs, taken around atezolizumab (anti-PD-L1) treatment. The receptors come from a woman between 55 and 75 years old with urothelial cancer.

The chain combines TRBV28 with TRBJ1-5; possible D gene TRBD1, 6 bases. The ends were cut back, 6 bases at V and 6 bases at J, with 15 bases in the middle. The CDR3 is 14 residues long. Germline V lookup: CDR1 MDHEN, CDR2 SYDVKM. Here the CDR3 DNA reads TGTGCCAGCAGGCCCACAGGGCTCGTTCAGCCCCAGCATTTT. Protein product: CASRPTGLVQPQHF.

A single count supports this clone. The chain joins TRBV5-1 to TRBJ1-3; 10 bases match TRBD1. CDR1 and CDR2 from the germline V gene are SGHRS and YFSETQ. The length of the CDR3 is 17 residues. The trim removed 4 bases at V and 0 bases at J, leaving 7 bases unmatched. The DNA for the CDR3 is TGCGCCAGCAGCGTTGGGGACAGGGGAGGCTCTGGAAACACCATATATTTT. It codes for CASSVGDRGGSGNTIYF.

The chain links TRBV10-3 to TRBJ1-1; TRBD1 aligns across 10 bases. Germline loops: CDR1 ENHRY, CDR2 SYGVKD. V dropped 8 bases and J dropped 0; count of bases not matched to a gene: 6. CDR3 length: 15 amino acids. The CDR3 spells CAIAKGQGMNTEAFF. CDR3 sequence (DNA): TGTGCCATCGCCAAGGGACAGGGGATGAACACTGAAGCTTTCTTT.

The chain joins TRBV7-2 to TRBJ2-5; TRBD1 might be the D (5 bases). The V end was cut by 1 base, the J end by 5 bases, with 5 bases between. Germline-derived CDR1 and CDR2 are SGHTA and FQGNSA. The CDR3 runs to 12 residues. This CDR3 is CASSLDRETQYF. CDR3 nucleotides: TGTGCCAGCAGCTTAGACAGGGAGACCCAGTACTTC.

This rearrangement joins TRBV29-1 to TRBJ1-5; 8 positions agree with TRBD1. Germline V gives CDR1 SQVTM, CDR2 ANQGSEA. Losses at the gene ends were 7 bases for V and 6 bases for J; bases not matched to a gene: 17. The CDR3 is 16 residues long. Here the CDR3 reads CSAEFPGQARAQPQHF. The CDR3 DNA reads TGCAGCGCAGAGTTTCCGGGACAGGCCCGAGCTCAGCCCCAGCATTTT.

The V gene is TRBV6-1, the J gene TRBJ1-6, with TRBD1 as a possible D gene (5 bases). CDR3 length: 16 residues. From germline, CDR1 is MNHNS and CDR2 SASEGT. V was cut by 4 bases and J by 7 bases, with 17 bases left in between. CDR3 in DNA: TGTGCCAGCAGTGTGCCGATCCTACCAGGGAATTCACCCCTCCACTTT. Encoded protein: CASSVPILPGNSPLHF.

The chain recombines TRBV10-3 with TRBJ2-6; TRBD1 matches 10 bases. The CDR3 loop spans 16 amino acids. With V trimmed by 6 bases and J by 2 bases, 4 bases remained unmatched. The germline gives CDR1 ENHRY, CDR2 SYGVKD. In nucleotides, the CDR3 is TGTGCCATCAGGCCTGGACAGGGGGCTGGGGCCAACGTCCTGACTTTC. The encoded protein is CAIRPGQGAGANVLTF.

The chain has TRBV19 and TRBJ1-2; 7 bases agree with TRBD1. The V segment lost 3 bases and the J segment 5 bases; nucleotides outside the gene matches: 3. The germline V gene has CDR1 LNHDA and CDR2 SQIVND (reference sequence). The CDR3 consists of 13 residues. CDR3: CASSIRGKYGYTF. The CDR3 nucleotides read TGTGCCAGTAGTATCAGGGGGAAGTATGGCTACACCTTC.

J is TRBJ2-3 and V is TRBV10-1; D gene unclear. Trimming removed 2 bases from V and 4 bases from J, with 4 bases in between. CDR3 length equals 12 residues. CDR1 and CDR2 (germline): WNHNN, SYGVQD (reference sequence). In DNA, the CDR3 is TGCGCCAGCAGTGAGCCGGCAGATACGCAGTATTTT. This sequence encodes CASSEPADTQYF.

The rearrangement joins TRBV4-3 to TRBJ1-2; the D is unclear. V lost 0 bases, J lost 0 bases, and 5 bases lay in between. The germline V gene encodes CDR1 LGHNA and CDR2 YSLEER. The CDR3 has 14 residues. CDR3 in amino acids: CASSQELTNYGYTF. Here the CDR3 DNA reads TGCGCCAGCAGCCAAGAGTTAACTAACTATGGCTACACCTTC.

The chain recombines TRBV7-2 with TRBJ2-3; 11 positions agree with TRBD2. CDR3 length equals 18 residues. Germline V CDR1 and CDR2: SGHTA, FQGNSA. The junction had 13 bases not matched to a gene; V was cut back by 3 bases and J by 5 bases. In nucleotides, the CDR3 is TGTGCCAGCAGCTTCCTCCGTAGCGGGGGGGCCTCGAAAGATACGCAGTATTTT. Translating it yields CASSFLRSGGASKDTQYF.

This chain uses TRBV10-2 with TRBJ2-2; 9 positions agree with TRBD1. V was pared by 3 bases and J by 1 base, with 3 bases of the junction left unmatched. The CDR3 contains 16 residues. CDR1 and CDR2 (germline): WSHSY, SAAADI. Here the CDR3 reads CASSETGGRNTGELFF. CDR3 nucleotides: TGCGCCAGCAGTGAAACAGGGGGCAGGAACACCGGGGAGCTGTTTTTT.

This chain joins TRBV19 and TRBJ2-7; 9 nucleotides line up with TRBD1. This CDR3 comprises 15 residues. The ends lost 7 bases at V and 3 bases at J; junction bases unmatched: 10. From germline, CDR1 is LNHDA and CDR2 SQIVND (reference sequence). CDR3 sequence (DNA): TGTGCCAGTAACTCGGGTACAGGGGGCAACTACGAGCAGTACTTC. As protein: CASNSGTGGNYEQYF.

The count of this clone is one. The CDR3 region is CASSEAPVITGEGQFF. The DNA for the CDR3 is TGTGCCAGCAGTGAAGCCCCCGTAATCACGGGGGAGGGACAGTTCTTC. The gene calls are TRBV2 and TRBJ2-1; 7 nucleotides align to TRBD2. The CDR3 covers 16 residues. CDR1 and CDR2 (germline): SNHLY, FYNNEI. The J segment lost 13 bases and the V segment lost 0 bases, leaving 15 bases of the junction unmatched.

The gene calls are TRBV6-5 and TRBJ2-3, with D unclear. Germline loops: CDR1 MNHEY, CDR2 SVGAGI. There are 11 residues in the CDR3. V dropped 8 bases and J dropped 4 bases, with 7 bases sitting between them. The CDR3 bases are TGTGCCAGCGCTCAGGCAGATACGCAGTATTTT. Translation gives CASAQADTQYF.

The V and J genes are TRBV11-2 and TRBJ2-7; D ambiguous. The V end was cut by 4 bases, the J end by 2 bases, with 9 bases between. The CDR3 is 13 amino acids. Per the germline V gene, CDR1 is SGHAT and CDR2 is FQNNGV. The CDR3 loop is CASSSLPPYEQYF. CDR3 sequence (DNA): TGTGCCAGCAGCTCTCTACCCCCCTACGAGCAGTACTTC.

This clone has more than one count but fewer than ten. V is TRBV29-1 and J is TRBJ2-1; the match to TRBD1 covers 7 bases. V lost 6 bases and J lost 1; bases outside the gene matches: 12. In germline, CDR1 is SQVTM, CDR2 ANQGSEA. CDR3 size: 16 residues. The CDR3 bases are TGCAGCGTGATCCCCACGACAGGGCGATCCTACAATGAGCAGTTCTTC. Encoded protein: CSVIPTTGRSYNEQFF.

The chain uses TRBV2 and TRBJ1-2, with D unresolved. Trimming took off 4 bases at V and 7 bases at J, with 7 bases between the two ends. The V gene's germline CDR1 is SNHLY and CDR2 FYNNEI. The CDR3 covers 11 residues. CDR3 in amino acids: CASSAEGGYTF. In DNA, the CDR3 is TGTGCCAGCAGTGCCGAGGGTGGCTACACCTTC.

This chain joins TRBV5-4 and TRBJ2-1, with 8 bases lining up with TRBD2. Germline V lookup: CDR1 SGHNT, CDR2 YYREEE (reference sequence). Trimming cost V 0 bases and J 0 bases; bases outside gene matches: 5. This CDR3 is built from 17 residues. DNA for the CDR3: TGTGCCAGCAGCTTGGACCCAGCGGGGGCCTCCTACAATGAGCAGTTCTTC. The encoded protein is CASSLDPAGASYNEQFF.

This chain joins TRBV5-4 and TRBJ1-1, with TRBD1 matching over 7 bases. V lost 2 bases, J lost 4 bases, and 5 bases stayed unmatched. Germline V gene data show CDR1 as SGHNT and CDR2 as YYREEE (reference sequence). The CDR3 is 14 residues long. DNA of the CDR3: TGTGCCAGCAGCTTTCCGACAGGGCGCACTGAAGCTTTCTTT. Translation: CASSFPTGRTEAFF. Using reference TRBV5-4 and TRBJ1-1 for the parts outside the CDR3, the full variable domain is ETGVTQSPTHLIKTRGQQVTLRCSSQSGHNTVSWYQQALGQGPQFIFQYYREEENGRGNFPPRFSGLQFPNYSSELNVNALELDDSALYLCASSFPTGRTEAFFGQGTRLTVV.

This chain connects TRBV28 to TRBJ2-7; 11 bases align to TRBD2. This CDR3 is built from 17 residues. Germline trimming cut 5 bases from V and 4 bases from J; bases unmatched to any gene: 13. Germline CDR1 and CDR2: MDHEN and SYDVKM. CDR3 sequence (DNA): TGTGCCAGCAGTCTCGACACTAGCGGGAGTGGGGGTTACGAGCAGTACTTC. Translation gives CASSLDTSGSGGYEQYF.

The chain employs TRBV15 and TRBJ2-2; possibly TRBD1 for D (6 bases). Germline-derived CDR1 and CDR2 are LNHNV and YYDKDF (reference sequence). Trimming took off 9 bases at V and 1 base at J, with 12 bases between the two ends. The CDR3 has 14 amino acids. The CDR3, as DNA: TGTGCCACTCGCACGGGACAGAACACCGGGGAGCTGTTTTTT. Translating it yields CATRTGQNTGELFF.

V gene TRBV6-8 combines with J gene TRBJ2-3; D possibly corresponds to TRBD2 (6 bases). The V end was cut by 5 bases, the J end by 6 bases, with 18 bases between. The CDR3 length is 15 residues. Germline V gene data show CDR1 as MNHGY and CDR2 as SAAAGT. CDR3 loop: CASSTGTGALDTQYF. CDR3 coding DNA: TGTGCCAGCAGTACCGGGACTGGGGCTTTGGATACGCAGTATTTT.

The chain is built from TRBV2 and TRBJ2-3; 8 nucleotides line up with TRBD1. There are 14 residues in the CDR3. Germline CDR1 SNHLY, CDR2 FYNNEI. V was pared by 8 bases and J by 6 bases, with 10 bases of the junction left unmatched. CDR3 region: CASYGQGRSDTQYF. For the CDR3, the DNA is TGTGCCAGCTACGGACAGGGAAGATCGGATACGCAGTATTTT. Variable domain in full (rest from reference TRBV2 and TRBJ2-3): EPEVTQTPSHQVTQMGQEVILRCVPISNHLYFYWYRQILGQKVEFLVSFYNNEISEKSEIFDDQFSVERPDGSNFTLKIRSTKLEDSAMYFCASYGQGRSDTQYFGPGTRLTVL.

V is TRBV7-6 and J is TRBJ2-1; 10 bases agree with TRBD2. V lost 4 bases, J lost 7 bases, and 7 bases stayed unmatched. Germline lookup yields CDR1 SGHVS and CDR2 FNYEAQ. CDR3 length equals 15 residues. In DNA, the CDR3 is TGTGCCAGCAGCTCCAGCGGGGGGGCCCAGAATGAGCAGTTCTTC. Translation gives CASSSSGGAQNEQFF.

The gene calls are TRBV11-3 and TRBJ2-7; 7 nucleotides align to TRBD1. J gave up 5 bases and V 4 bases, and 8 bases lay outside the gene matches. The CDR3 is made up of 14 amino acids. Germline CDR1 is SGHNT and CDR2 is YENEEA. The CDR3 sequence is CASSSGQVGDEQYF. As DNA, the CDR3 is TGTGCCAGCAGCTCTGGACAGGTTGGCGACGAGCAGTACTTC.

DNA for the CDR3: TGCGCCAGCAGCACCGGGACAGGGGGCTGGAACACTGAAGCTTTCTTT. This codes for CASSTGTGGWNTEAFF. The V call is TRBV4-3, the J call TRBJ1-1, with TRBD1 matching 12 bases. CDR3 size: 16 residues. Germline V gene lookup returns CDR1 LGHNA and CDR2 YSLEER. V dropped 5 bases and J dropped 1; count of bases not matched to a gene: 5.

This chain joins TRBV5-4 and TRBJ2-3; 9 positions match TRBD2. The CDR3 extends over 15 amino acids. Germline V lookup: CDR1 SGHNT, CDR2 YYREEE (reference sequence). J gave up 3 bases and V 4 bases, and 6 bases lay outside the gene matches. CDR3 sequence: CASSASGAGTDTQYF. As DNA, the CDR3 is TGTGCCAGCAGCGCTAGCGGGGCTGGTACAGATACGCAGTATTTT.

The chain links TRBV9 to TRBJ1-2, with 7 bases lining up with TRBD1. V shed 0 bases, J shed 3 bases, and the junction held 2 bases outside the gene matches. The CDR3 contains 14 residues. The germline gives CDR1 SGDLS, CDR2 YYNGEE. The CDR3: CASSVEGQHYGYTF. The CDR3, as DNA: TGTGCCAGCAGCGTAGAGGGACAGCACTATGGCTACACCTTC.

This clone turned up a few times. The chain couples TRBV10-3 to TRBJ2-7; 9 bases map to TRBD1. CDR3 size: 15 residues. J lost 4 bases, V lost 5 bases, and 9 bases had no gene match. The V gene's germline CDR1 is ENHRY and CDR2 SYGVKD. CDR3 nucleotides: TGTGCCATCAGTACCGCGGACAGGGGCCATTACGAGCAGTACTTC. As protein: CAISTADRGHYEQYF.